This T cell receptor (beta chain) derives from a study of beta chain features in type 1 diabetes. The CDR3 length is 13 residues. Germline CDR1 and CDR2: SGHDN and FVKESK. The V gene end was trimmed by 4 bases and the J gene end by 5 bases; junction bases not matched to a gene: 4. This clone showed up just a few times. This same CDR3 is encoded by further DNA sequences in the sample. Expressed TCRB transcripts were sequenced because the entire RNA isolate underwent reverse transcription. Method: immunoSEQ multiplex PCR; TCRdb's copy keeps in-frame clones and lacks some. Of fewer than 250,000 clones listed, about 14% are singletons.

This chain links TRBV14 with TRBJ1-2; 7 bases match TRBD1. Material for sequencing was naive CD4+ T cells from blood. This TCR derives from a woman between 35 and 50 years old in good health. The CDR3 coding sequence is TGTGCCAGCAGCCCCGACAGGGATTATGGCTACACCTTC. It encodes CASSPDRDYGYTF.